A selection of T cell receptor beta chains follows, all from one sample in a study of blood T cell repertoires in COVID-19. Some clones are missing from TCRdb's copy, which holds only in-frame ones; the method was immunoSEQ multiplex PCR. The sample lists approximately 440,000 clones, 90% seen once, with 0.6% in the top ten. Sequences were obtained from PBMCs or T cells enriched from blood (not recorded which). The receptor set was obtained from a man aged 18 to 30 who had recovered from COVID-19. CDR3s include the opening cysteine and the closing phenylalanine or tryptophan. A D gene is named only where the DNA matches it firmly. Clone size, where shown, is once, few, many, or a class for clones that have expanded.

clone size,D gene,J gene,V gene,CDR3 DNA,CDR3 protein
NA,NA,TRBJ2-3,TRBV20-1,TGCAGTGCTAGTCCCGGGGGTCGGACAGATACGCAGTATTTT,CSASPGGRTDTQYF
NA,TRBD1,TRBJ2-7,TRBV5-1,TGCGCCAGCAGCCCCGGGACAGGGCTGGACGAGCAGTACTTC,CASSPGTGLDEQYF
once,TRBD1,TRBJ1-1,TRBV4-2,TGTGCCAGCAGCATACAACAGGGGGCCGGTGGGGCTGAAGCTTTCTTT,CASSIQQGAGGAEAFF
NA,NA,TRBJ1-3,TRBV19,TGTGCCAGTAGTGCTTGGGCTGCAAGTGGAAACACCATATATTTT,CASSAWAASGNTIYF
NA,TRBD1,TRBJ2-7,TRBV7-2,TGTGCCAGCAGCTTAGTCCCAGGGGGAAACTACGAGCAGTACTTC,CASSLVPGGNYEQYF
NA,TRBD2,TRBJ2-1,TRBV7-9,TGTGCCAGCAGCGGCAATTGGGGCCGACTAGCGGGAGACAATGAGCAGTTCTTC,CASSGNWGRLAGDNEQFF
NA,NA,TRBJ1-1,TRBV20-1,TGCAGTGCTAGTACCAACTACCGTGAAGCTTTCTTT,CSASTNYREAFF
once,NA,TRBJ2-3,TRBV6-5,TGTGCCAGCAGGCCCAGGTCTAGCACAGATACGCAGTATTTT,CASRPRSSTDTQYF
NA,NA,TRBJ2-7,TRBV5-1,TGCGCCAGCAGCTGGGCAGCCACCTACGAGCAGTACTTC,CASSWAATYEQYF
NA,TRBD1,TRBJ1-1,TRBV9,TGTGCCAGCAGCGCCCGACAGGGTCCCTTGAACACTGAAGCTTTCTTT,CASSARQGPLNTEAFF
NA,NA,TRBJ1-1,TRBV28,TGTGCCAGCAGGGTCATCCAGGGGATGAACACTGAAGCTTTCTTT,CASRVIQGMNTEAFF
NA,NA,TRBJ1-5,TRBV7-9,TGTGCCAGCAGCTTATCCACAGACAATCAGCCCCAGCATTTT,CASSLSTDNQPQHF
NA,NA,TRBJ1-1,TRBV3-1/TRBV3-2,TGTGCCAGCAGCCAAGTAGGCAACGGGGTAAGGACTGAAGCTTTCTTT,CASSQVGNGVRTEAFF
once,NA,TRBJ2-3,TRBV14,TGTGCCAGCAGCCAAGATATGAGAGATACGCAGTATTTT,CASSQDMRDTQYF
NA,NA,TRBJ1-5,TRBV30,TGTGCCTGGAGTAATCAGGGGTATAGCAATCAGCCCCAGCATTTT,CAWSNQGYSNQPQHF
NA,TRBD2,TRBJ2-1,TRBV11-2,TGTGCCAGCAGCTTGGGACTAGCGGTAGACGAGGCACAGTTCTTC,CASSLGLAVDEAQFF
NA,TRBD1,TRBJ1-2,TRBV11-1,TGTGCCAGCAGCCGGGGACAGAATAACTATGGCTACACCTTC,CASSRGQNNYGYTF
NA,NA,TRBJ1-2,TRBV11-3,TGTGCCAGCAGCTTCTTGGCGGGGGCAAGTGGCTACACCTTC,CASSFLAGASGYTF
NA,TRBD2,TRBJ2-2,TRBV9,TGTGCCAGCAGCGTAGGGGCCAAGCGGGAATTAATGGTCGGGGAGCTGTTTTTT,CASSVGAKRELMVGELFF
NA,TRBD2,TRBJ2-7,TRBV10-2,TGCGCCAGCAGGGGACTAGCGGGCTCCCACTCCTACGAGCAGTACTTT,CASRGLAGSHSYEQYF
once,NA,TRBJ2-2,TRBV24-1,TGTGCCACCAGTGAAGGGGCAGGCACCGGGGAGCTGTTTTTT,CATSEGAGTGELFF
NA,NA,TRBJ1-2,TRBV28,TGTGCCAGCAGTTCCTCAGGGGCTGGCTACACCTTC,CASSSSGAGYTF
NA,TRBD2,TRBJ2-7,TRBV7-8,TGTGCCAGCAGCCCGCCGGGACTAGACTACGAGCAGTACTTC,CASSPPGLDYEQYF
once,NA,TRBJ1-1,TRBV30,TGTGCCTGGAGTTCGTTTAACACTGAAGCTTTCTTT,CAWSSFNTEAFF
NA,NA,TRBJ1-1,TRBV20-1,TGCAGTGCTAGGTTCGGAGCTTTCTTT,CSARFGAFF
NA,TRBD1,TRBJ1-2,TRBV10-1,TGCTGCTGGGACAGGCCTCGCCAAAGCTATGGCTACACCTTC,CCWDRPRQSYGYTF
NA,NA,TRBJ1-2,TRBV9,TGTGCCAGCAGCGTAGGGCCCCAAACCGGGACAAACTATGGCTACACCTTC,CASSVGPQTGTNYGYTF
NA,NA,TRBJ1-3,TRBV19,TGTGCCAGTAGGGACTCGGACCCATCTGGAAACACCATATATTTT,CASRDSDPSGNTIYF
NA,TRBD2,TRBJ2-7,TRBV5-1,TGCGCCAGCAGGGAAGGACTAGCGGACACCTACGAGCAGTACTTC,CASREGLADTYEQYF
once,TRBD1,TRBJ1-2,TRBV19,TGTGCCAGTAGATTGGGACAGGGGGACTATGGCTACACCTTC,CASRLGQGDYGYTF
NA,NA,TRBJ1-1,TRBV5-5,TGTGCCAGCAGCTGGGGGCGGAACACTGAAGCTTTCTTT,CASSWGRNTEAFF
once,TRBD1,TRBJ1-1,TRBV5-8,TGTGCCAGCAGCGATACACAGGGGGCCCTGGTGGATGAAGCTTTCTTT,CASSDTQGALVDEAFF
NA,TRBD2,TRBJ2-7,TRBV4-2,TGTGCCAGCAGCCCCCTGTTAGCGGGAGGGCGGTCTTACGAGCAGTACTTC,CASSPLLAGGRSYEQYF
NA,TRBD1,TRBJ1-5,TRBV19,TGTGCCAGTAGTATCCTCGGGACAGGCTCCAATCAGCCCCAGCATTTT,CASSILGTGSNQPQHF
NA,NA,TRBJ2-3,TRBV11-2,TGTGCCAGCAGCTTGGGCCAGGTGGGCACGCAGTATTTT,CASSLGQVGTQYF
NA,TRBD1,TRBJ1-5,TRBV28,TGTGCCAGCAGCGCTACGTACAGGGGGCGCTCTGGCCTGGGGCCCCAGCATTTT,CASSATYRGRSGLGPQHF
NA,NA,TRBJ1-6,TRBV4-1,TGCGCCAGCAGGCGAATGGAGCTCTCTGCACATTCACCCCTCCACTTT,CASRRMELSAHSPLHF
NA,TRBD2,TRBJ2-7,TRBV5-6,TGTGCCAGCAGCTTTGGCCAGCGGGGGTCCTACGAGCAGTACTTC,CASSFGQRGSYEQYF
NA,TRBD1,TRBJ1-2,TRBV19,TGTGCCAGTAACGTCGGGGCAGGGGGCCCCCGGGGCTATGGCTACACCTTC,CASNVGAGGPRGYGYTF
NA,NA,TRBJ2-1,TRBV27,TGTGCCAGCAGTTTGTGGGTCGGGGATGAGCAGTTCTTC,CASSLWVGDEQFF
NA,NA,TRBJ1-3,TRBV14,TGTGCCAGCAGCCAAGTTCTAGGCGGAAACACCATATATTTT,CASSQVLGGNTIYF
once,TRBD1,TRBJ1-2,TRBV18,TGTGCCAGCCCGAATTTCGACAGGGTAATGTATGGCTACACCTTC,CASPNFDRVMYGYTF
NA,NA,TRBJ1-3,TRBV9,TGTGCCAGCAGCTCGGGAGGGGGGGTTGGAAACACCATATATTTT,CASSSGGGVGNTIYF
NA,NA,TRBJ1-1,TRBV2,TGTGCCAGCATTCCGGGGGGATGGGGTAAGAACACTGAAGCTTTCTTT,CASIPGGWGKNTEAFF
NA,NA,TRBJ2-2,TRBV10-3,TGTGCCATCACCTCCACCGGGGAGCTGTTTTTT,CAITSTGELFF
NA,NA,TRBJ2-7,TRBV28,TGTGCCAGCAGTGGACCCACAGGGTACGAGCAGTACTTC,CASSGPTGYEQYF
NA,NA,TRBJ2-5,TRBV7-8,TGTGCCAGCAGCTTAGTACCGGGGGTACAAGAGACCCAGTACTTC,CASSLVPGVQETQYF
NA,TRBD2,TRBJ2-5,TRBV19,TGTGCCAGTACCTCCAGCGGGACTAGCGTCAAAGAGACCCAGTACTTC,CASTSSGTSVKETQYF
NA,TRBD1,TRBJ1-1,TRBV10-1,TGCGCCAGCAGTGAGTCGAGGACAGGGGGAAACACTGAAGCTTTCTTT,CASSESRTGGNTEAFF
NA,TRBD1,TRBJ2-5,TRBV19,TGTGCCAGTAGTCGGACAGGGAACGCCCCGGTGACCCAGTACTTC,CASSRTGNAPVTQYF
NA,NA,TRBJ1-1,TRBV6-5,TGTGCCAGCAGGCCGAGGGGGTGGTTGACTGAAGCTTTCTTT,CASRPRGWLTEAFF
NA,NA,TRBJ2-6,TRBV29-1,TGCAGCGTTGAAGGAGGGTCTGGGGCCAACGTCCTGACTTTC,CSVEGGSGANVLTF
NA,TRBD1,TRBJ1-1,TRBV11-3,TGTGCCAGCAGCTTACGAGGGGGCCACACTGAAGCTTTCTTT,CASSLRGGHTEAFF
NA,NA,TRBJ1-1,TRBV13,TGTGCCAGCAGCTTAGGACAGATGGCCACTGAAGCTTTCTTT,CASSLGQMATEAFF
NA,NA,TRBJ2-1,TRBV24-1,TGTGCCACCAGTGACCCGACAGGCTACAATGAGCAGTTCTTC,CATSDPTGYNEQFF
NA,NA,TRBJ2-7,TRBV9,TGTGCCAGCAGCGTAGATGGTACAGCCTCCTACGAGCAGTACTTC,CASSVDGTASYEQYF
NA,NA,TRBJ1-1,TRBV6-5,TGTGCCAGCAGCCGTAGCGCAGTGAACACTGAAGCTTTCTTT,CASSRSAVNTEAFF
NA,NA,TRBJ1-1,TRBV21-1,TGTGCCAACACAATTCGCACTGAAGCTTTCTTT,CANTIRTEAFF
NA,TRBD2,TRBJ2-1,TRBV7-3,TGTGCCAGCAGCTTATACGGTAGCGGGGGGGCTTCCGATGAGCAGTTCTTC,CASSLYGSGGASDEQFF